Presented here are 13 T cell receptor beta chains from one specimen sequenced in a study of T cells in localized non-small cell lung cancer. Sequenced by immunoSEQ multiplex PCR; TCRdb stores in-frame clones only, minus some. The table lists about 25,000 clones, around nine tenths of them singletons. Sample: peripheral blood, taken before any cancer treatment. These receptors were obtained from a female donor of 60 years or more with stage I lung adenocarcinoma.

The V call is TRBV10-3, the J call TRBJ1-1, with D unclear. V lost 10 bases and J 2 bases, leaving 14 bases between the germline ends. The CDR3 length is 13 residues. Germline V CDR1 and CDR2: ENHRY, SYGVKD. CDR3 amino acids: CASQAQTNTEAFF. The CDR3 bases are TGTGCCAGCCAGGCACAGACCAACACTGAAGCTTTCTTT.

This chain connects TRBV5-1 to TRBJ1-2; TRBD1 might be the D (6 bases). This CDR3 has 12 amino acids. Trimming shortened V by 4 bases and J by 6 bases, and 10 bases separated the two germline ends. Per germline, CDR1 SGHRS and CDR2 YFSETQ. CDR3 nucleotide sequence: TGCGCCAGCAGCCCGAACAGGGATGGCTACACCTTC. Translation gives CASSPNRDGYTF.

The CDR3 is CASSRLDRDRRNTEAFF. The CDR3 bases are TGCGCCAGCAGCCGGTTAGACCGGGACAGGAGGAACACTGAAGCTTTCTTT. V and J are TRBV4-1 and TRBJ1-1; 8 bases agree with TRBD1. The CDR3 is 17 residues long. Germline loops: CDR1 MGHRA, CDR2 YSYEKL. Trimming at V came to 4 bases and at J to 1 base, leaving 11 bases not matched to a gene.

This rearrangement joins TRBV28 to TRBJ1-5; tentative D call: TRBD1 (6 bases). The CDR3 extends over 17 amino acids. The V gene lost 2 bases and the J gene lost 4 bases, with 18 bases spanning the gap. CDR1 is MDHEN and CDR2 is SYDVKM in the germline V gene. The CDR3 DNA reads as TGTGCCAGCAGTTTAGGTGGGGGCCTCGGGGTAAATCAGCCCCAGCATTTT. This gives the protein CASSLGGGLGVNQPQHF.

As regards this clone: Sequence at one end of the junction differs from germline and may be a read error. The rearrangement joins TRBV7-2 to TRBJ1-6; TRBD1 agrees at 10 bases. Germline loops: CDR1 SGHTA, CDR2 FQGNSA. The CDR3 totals 13 residues. In DNA, the CDR3 is TGTGCCAGCAGCACCTATACCGGGACAGGGGCTTCTTTT. Translated: CASSTYTGTGASF.

About this clone itself: Different DNA sequences within this sample yield the same CDR3. This chain connects TRBV29-1 to TRBJ2-1; 10 bases are shared with TRBD1. CDR3 length equals 14 residues. J gave up 4 bases and V 6 bases, and 6 bases lay outside the gene matches. CDR1 and CDR2 (germline): SQVTM, ANQGSEA. In DNA, the CDR3 is TGCAGCGTCCGGGACAGGGGAGGGTACAATGAGCAGTTCTTC. This sequence encodes CSVRDRGGYNEQFF.

The chain has TRBV28 and TRBJ1-1, with a tentative D call TRBD1 (5 bases). Trimming took 8 bases from V and 5 from J, leaving 15 bases between them. In germline, CDR1 is MDHEN, CDR2 SYDVKM. The CDR3 covers 13 residues. CDR3 DNA sequence: TGTGCCAGCCGGGTGGGTGGGGCAACTGAAGCTTTCTTT. Its protein product is CASRVGGATEAFF.

The rearrangement joins TRBV19 to TRBJ2-4, with D perhaps matching TRBD1 or TRBD2 (5 bases each). With 6 bases removed from V and 8 bases from J, the gap between germline ends came to 14 bases. Germline values: CDR1 LNHDA, CDR2 SQIVND (reference sequence). The CDR3 is 13 amino acids. This CDR3 is CASSLMRGDIQYF. Here the CDR3 DNA reads TGTGCCAGTAGCCTTATGAGGGGAGACATTCAGTACTTC.

The genes are TRBV5-4 and TRBJ2-7; D may match TRBD1 or TRBD2 (5 bases each). The CDR3 runs 12 residues. The germline V gene encodes CDR1 SGHNT and CDR2 YYREEE (reference sequence). The germline V and J ends were trimmed by 1 base and 4 bases, with 6 bases remaining between them. CDR3 sequence: CASSLWGYEQYF. The CDR3 DNA follows: TGTGCCAGCAGCTTGTGGGGGTACGAGCAGTACTTC.

The rearrangement uses TRBV5-6 and TRBJ2-1; 14 nucleotides agree with TRBD2. The germline V gene encodes CDR1 SGHDT and CDR2 YYEEEE. The CDR3 runs 16 residues. Germline trimming cut 3 bases from V and 7 bases from J; bases unmatched to any gene: 6. CDR3 nucleotides: TGTGCCAGCAGCTCAAGACTAGCGGGGGGGAGAAATGAGCAGTTCTTC. Residues: CASSSRLAGGRNEQFF. The full variable domain, with the rest looked up from reference TRBV5-6 and TRBJ2-1, is DAGVTQSPTHLIKTRGQQVTLRCSPKSGHDTVSWYQQALGQGPQFIFQYYEEEERQRGNFPDRFSGHQFPNYSSELNVNALLLGDSALYLCASSSRLAGGRNEQFFGPGTRLTVL.

This rearrangement joins TRBV5-1 to TRBJ1-1; D is ambiguous. The germline gives CDR1 SGHRS, CDR2 YFSETQ. Trimming cost V 0 bases and J 0 bases, with 9 bases left between them. The CDR3 covers 15 residues. CDR3 DNA: TGCGCCAGCAGCTTGGATGGGGATATGAACACTGAAGCTTTCTTT. Protein: CASSLDGDMNTEAFF.

This clone was recorded a few times. The rearrangement uses TRBV2 and TRBJ1-3; no definite D call. The CDR3 sequence is 16 residues long. Germline V gives CDR1 SNHLY, CDR2 FYNNEI. V was trimmed by 3 bases and J by 0 bases, leaving 12 bases between them. CDR3 sequence (DNA): TGTGCCAGCAGTGATGGTCCCCGGATCTCTGGAAACACCATATATTTT. Amino acid sequence: CASSDGPRISGNTIYF.

The chain couples TRBV7-2 to TRBJ2-7, with D hard to call. V lost 5 bases, J lost 4 bases, and 9 bases lay in between. CDR1 is SGHTA, CDR2 FQGNSA, per germline. The CDR3 is made up of 12 amino acids. The DNA for the CDR3 is TGTGCCAGCAGCCCCAACTTGTACGAGCAGTACTTC. Protein product: CASSPNLYEQYF. Full variable domain (outside the CDR3, taken from reference TRBV7-2 and TRBJ2-7): GAGVSQSPSNKVTEKGKDVELRCDPISGHTALYWYRQSLGQGLEFLIYFQGNSAPDKSGLPSDRFSAERTGGSVSTLTIQRTQQEDSAVYLCASSPNLYEQYFGPGTRLTVT.